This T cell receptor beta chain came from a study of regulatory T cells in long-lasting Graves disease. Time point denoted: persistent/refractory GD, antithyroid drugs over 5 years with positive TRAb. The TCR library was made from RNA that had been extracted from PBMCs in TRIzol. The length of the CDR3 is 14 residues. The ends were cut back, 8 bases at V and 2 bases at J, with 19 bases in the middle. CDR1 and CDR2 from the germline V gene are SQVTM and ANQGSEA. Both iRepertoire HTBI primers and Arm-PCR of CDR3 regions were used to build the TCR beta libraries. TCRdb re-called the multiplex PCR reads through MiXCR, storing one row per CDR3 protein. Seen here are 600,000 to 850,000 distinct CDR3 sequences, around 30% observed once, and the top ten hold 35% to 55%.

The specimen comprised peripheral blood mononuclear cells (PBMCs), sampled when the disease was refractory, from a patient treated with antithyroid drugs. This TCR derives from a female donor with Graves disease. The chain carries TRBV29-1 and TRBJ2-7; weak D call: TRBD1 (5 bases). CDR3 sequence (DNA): TGCAGCATTAGTACAGGAGATCGGCCCTACGAGCAGTACTTC. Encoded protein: CSISTGDRPYEQYF.